This T cell receptor (beta chain) was identified in a study of blood T cell repertoires in COVID-19. For the study at large: Acute-phase and convalescent COVID-19 samples originated in the United States, Italy and Spain. In each case, the material was cDNA or gDNA derived from T cells, B-cell-depleted T cells, or PBMCs.

The CDR3 sequence is 14 residues long. Germline V CDR1 and CDR2: MDHEN, SYDVKM. The V and J ends lost 5 bases and 0 bases respectively, with 9 bases between them. Original processing notes: From reference gene primer amplification, estimates of nucleated cell counts were derived. Assay: immunoSEQ multiplex PCR; the TCRdb copy retains only in-frame clones and omits some. That table gives V, J and clone size, and the DNA gave D and trimming. This sample has approximately 230,000 clones; nearly 90% occur once, and the top ten carry around 3%. This clonotype was obtained from a man aged 18-30 years with active or convalescent COVID-19. This chain links TRBV28 with TRBJ2-3; D is possibly TRBD2 (5 bases). Sequenced material: peripheral blood. CDR3 sequence: CASSTRTSTDTQYF. CDR3 in DNA: TGTGCCAGCAGTACACGGACTAGCACAGATACGCAGTATTTT.